The 21 T cell receptor beta chains below were found in one sample sequenced in a study of sequential checkpoint blockade in melanoma. The method was immunoSEQ multiplex PCR; TCRdb's version includes in-frame clones alone and lacks a portion of them. The sample records around 21,000 clones, 65% to 90% being singletons. Described treatment: randomized to nivolumab then ipilimumab (arm A) or the reverse (arm B). This specimen was CD8+ T cells sorted from blood (inferred from file names), taken from a patient given nivolumab and ipilimumab in sequence. Source of these receptors: a human donor with melanoma.

CDR3 nucleotides: TGTGCCAGCAGCCCAGGGAGGGGGATCAATGAAAAACTGTTTTTT. This translates into CASSPGRGINEKLFF. The chain employs TRBV7-9 and TRBJ1-4, with D possibly matching TRBD1 (6 bases). Trimming removed 5 bases from V and 5 bases from J, with 15 bases in between. The CDR3 contains 15 residues. CDR1 and CDR2 from the germline V gene are SEHNR and FQNEAQ (reference sequence).

The genes are TRBV6-6 and TRBJ2-2; 8 nucleotides line up with TRBD2. The germline V gene has CDR1 MNHNY and CDR2 SVGAGI (reference sequence). The junction had 5 bases not matched to a gene; V was cut back by 7 bases and J by 4 bases. CDR3 size: 14 residues. The CDR3 here is CASMGAGATGELFF. The CDR3 DNA follows: TGTGCCAGCATGGGAGCGGGGGCCACCGGGGAGCTGTTTTTT.

This clone came up a few times. The V call is TRBV14, the J call TRBJ1-2; D is possibly TRBD1 (5 bases). The germline V and J ends were trimmed by 0 bases and 5 bases, with 13 bases remaining between them. The germline V gene encodes CDR1 SGHDN and CDR2 FVKESK. This CDR3 is 15 amino acids long. The DNA of the CDR3 is TGTGCCAGCAGCCAAGATCCCCAGGGAGGGTATGGCTACACCTTC. It codes for CASSQDPQGGYGYTF.

The rearrangement links TRBV28 to TRBJ1-2; 7 bases match TRBD1. V gave up 2 bases and J gave up 7 bases; unmatched junction bases: 10. The CDR3 is 15 amino acids. The germline gives CDR1 MDHEN, CDR2 SYDVKM. CDR3 sequence (DNA): TGTGCCAGCAGTTTACCTTACAGCAGGGGGTTTGGCTACACCTTC. As protein: CASSLPYSRGFGYTF.

There are a few counts of this clone. This chain connects TRBV4-3 to TRBJ2-2, with 12 positions matching TRBD2. The germline V gene encodes CDR1 LGHNA and CDR2 YSLEER. The V and J ends lost 4 bases and 3 bases, in that order; junction bases with no gene match: 9. The CDR3 is 18 residues long. CDR3 nucleotides: TGCGCCAGCAGCCTTCTCCCCCGACTAGCGGGGGACACCGGGGAGCTGTTTTTT. Its protein is CASSLLPRLAGDTGELFF.

This clone was counted once. The chain recombines TRBV27 with TRBJ2-1; 9 positions match TRBD2. CDR3 length: 15 residues. Unmatched junction bases numbered 3, after V lost 2 bases and J lost 4 bases. Germline CDR1 MNHEY, CDR2 SMNVEV (reference sequence). CDR3 sequence reads: CASSLAGGPYNEQFF. CDR3 sequence (DNA): TGTGCCAGCAGTTTAGCGGGGGGGCCTTACAATGAGCAGTTCTTC.

This chain connects TRBV7-9 to TRBJ1-1; D might be TRBD1 (6 bases). V lost 3 bases, J lost 0 bases, and 14 bases lay in between. Germline values: CDR1 SEHNR, CDR2 FQNEAQ (reference sequence). This CDR3 region has 16 residues. CDR3 region: CASSFHSGGMNTEAFF. The CDR3 DNA is TGTGCCAGCAGCTTCCATAGCGGGGGCATGAACACTGAAGCTTTCTTT.

The chain recombines TRBV6-1 with TRBJ1-6, with unresolved D. V lost 10 bases, J lost 0 bases, and 13 bases lay in between. Germline lookup yields CDR1 MNHNS and CDR2 SASEGT. The CDR3 spans 15 residues. CDR3 DNA sequence: TGTGCCACCGACCGGGTGGCCTCCTATAATTCACCCCTCCACTTT. It is translated as CATDRVASYNSPLHF.

V gene TRBV7-2 combines with J gene TRBJ2-5, with a weak D call TRBD1 (5 bases). Near its end, the DNA agrees better with TRBJ2-7, so the J call may be wrong. Germline CDR1 and CDR2: SGHTA and FQGNSA. This CDR3 is 16 amino acids long. Here the CDR3 reads CASSLADTGISYEQYF. The CDR3 DNA reads as TGTGCCAGCAGCTTAGCGGACACCGGCATCTCCTACGAGCAGTACTTC.

This sequence joins TRBV7-8 and TRBJ1-2, with 7 bases fitting TRBD1. The length of the CDR3 is 15 residues. Germline V gene sequence: CDR1 SGHVS, CDR2 FQNEAQ. V shed 5 bases and J 2 bases; nucleotides not matched to a gene: 8. The CDR3 coding sequence is TGTGCCAGCAGCCCAGAGACAGGGTGGAACTATGGCTACACCTTC. Encoded protein: CASSPETGWNYGYTF.

The chain is built from TRBV6-6 and TRBJ1-1; TRBD1 matches 8 bases. V trimming: 5 bases; J trimming: 1 base; junction bases outside the gene matches: 9. The length of the CDR3 is 16 residues. Germline V gene data show CDR1 as MNHNY and CDR2 as SVGAGI (reference sequence). The CDR3 nucleotides read TGTGCCAGCAGTACGGCGGCGGGACAGGCGAACACTGAAGCTTTCTTT. Translated, it gives CASSTAAGQANTEAFF.

The table lists this clone with a count of one. The chain uses TRBV7-9 and TRBJ1-2, with a weak D call TRBD1 (5 bases). This CDR3 is 14 amino acids long. Germline loops: CDR1 SEHNR, CDR2 FQNEAQ (reference sequence). Trimming took 2 bases from V and 8 from J, leaving 15 bases between them. The CDR3: CASSLFRGGDGYTF. CDR3 in DNA: TGTGCCAGCAGCTTATTTCGGGGGGGTGACGGCTACACCTTC.

This clone was recorded once. This chain uses TRBV29-1 with TRBJ2-7; the match to TRBD2 covers 9 bases. V shed 3 bases and J 2 bases; nucleotides not matched to a gene: 8. Germline V CDR1 and CDR2: SQVTM, ANQGSEA. CDR3 size: 15 residues. The CDR3 here is CSVEGLAGKTYEQYF. CDR3 nucleotides: TGCAGCGTTGAGGGCCTAGCGGGGAAAACCTACGAGCAGTACTTC.

This chain uses TRBV7-6 with TRBJ2-1, with TRBD2 matching 9 bases. This CDR3 comprises 15 residues. The V gene end was trimmed by 5 bases and the J gene end by 2 bases; junction bases not matched to a gene: 4. CDR1 SGHVS and CDR2 FNYEAQ come from the germline V gene. CDR3 nucleotide sequence: TGTGCCAGCAGCCCGGGACTAGCTGCCTACAATGAGCAGTTCTTC. Translation gives CASSPGLAAYNEQFF.

V and J are TRBV13 and TRBJ2-7; a possible D gene is TRBD1 (5 bases). With 4 bases removed from V and 2 bases from J, the gap between germline ends came to 12 bases. CDR3 length: 14 amino acids. In germline, CDR1 is PRHDT, CDR2 FYEKMQ (reference sequence). In nucleotides, the CDR3 is TGTGCCAGCAGCTCGACAGAGGATCCCTACGAGCAGTACTTC. Its protein product is CASSSTEDPYEQYF.

To note about this clone: The junction differs from germline at one of its ends, possibly a read error. The rearrangement uses TRBV7-6 and TRBJ2-2, with D maybe TRBD1 (7 bases). This CDR3 region has 17 residues. Germline loops: CDR1 SGHVS, CDR2 FNYEAQ. Here the CDR3 DNA reads TGCCGCGACCCGAAAGGAGGGCAGGGGGTTCTCTTGGGGGAGCTGTTTTTT. Translating gives CRDPKGGQGVLLGELFF. Full variable domain (remainder filled in from reference TRBV7-6 and TRBJ2-2): GAGVSQSPRYKVTKRGQDVALRCDPISGHVSLYWYRQALGQGPEFLTYFNYEAQQDKSGLPNDRFSAERPEGSISTLTIQRTEQRDSAMYRCRDPKGGQGVLLGELFFGEGSRLTVL.

The chain uses TRBV28 and TRBJ1-6; TRBD1 aligns across 7 bases. CDR1 MDHEN and CDR2 SYDVKM come from the germline V gene. There are 17 residues in the CDR3. The V and J ends lost 4 bases and 8 bases, in that order; junction bases with no gene match: 14. The CDR3 sequence: CASSWDGTGELDSPLHF. CDR3 DNA sequence: TGTGCCAGCAGTTGGGATGGAACAGGGGAACTGGATTCACCCCTCCACTTT.

V usage is TRBV9 and J usage is TRBJ1-1, with D unresolved. Trimming removed 0 bases from V and 5 bases from J, with 8 bases in between. CDR3 length: 13 amino acids. CDR1 and CDR2 from the germline V gene are SGDLS and YYNGEE. The CDR3 region has the DNA TGTGCCAGCAGCGTAGGCAGCGGGACTGAAGCTTTCTTT. This gives the protein CASSVGSGTEAFF.

The CDR3 sequence: CASGTDLAKNIQYF. Written as DNA, the CDR3 is TGTGCCTCGGGGACAGATCTAGCCAAAAACATTCAGTACTTC. This chain joins TRBV10-3 and TRBJ2-4, with 7 bases aligning to TRBD1. The germline CDR1 and CDR2 sequences are ENHRY and SYGVKD. This CDR3 region has 14 residues. V lost 11 bases to trimming and J lost 0 bases; unmatched junction nucleotides: 7.

The chain carries TRBV5-1 and TRBJ1-4, with 7 bases aligning to TRBD1. The CDR3 has 17 residues. Germline CDR1 and CDR2: SGHRS and YFSETQ. The trim removed 1 base at V and 0 bases at J, leaving 6 bases unmatched. DNA of the CDR3: TGCGCCAGCAGCTTGTTCTCCCAGGGGGCAACTAATGAAAAACTGTTTTTT. Translated: CASSLFSQGATNEKLFF. The full variable domain, rest sourced from reference TRBV5-1 and TRBJ1-4, is KAGVTQTPRYLIKTRGQQVTLSCSPISGHRSVSWYQQTPGQGLQFLFEYFSETQRNKGNFPGRFSGRQFSNSRSEMNVSTLELGDSALYLCASSLFSQGATNEKLFFGSGTQLSVL.

This clone was seen only a few times. J is TRBJ2-6 and V is TRBV27; TRBD2 aligns across 8 bases. Looked up from germline, CDR1 is MNHEY and CDR2 is SMNVEV (reference sequence). The CDR3 consists of 17 residues. V was clipped by 2 bases and J by 1 base; unmatched bases: 4. The CDR3 sequence: CASSLGGGPSGANVLTF. For the CDR3, the DNA is TGTGCCAGCAGTTTAGGCGGGGGGCCTTCTGGGGCCAACGTCCTGACTTTC.